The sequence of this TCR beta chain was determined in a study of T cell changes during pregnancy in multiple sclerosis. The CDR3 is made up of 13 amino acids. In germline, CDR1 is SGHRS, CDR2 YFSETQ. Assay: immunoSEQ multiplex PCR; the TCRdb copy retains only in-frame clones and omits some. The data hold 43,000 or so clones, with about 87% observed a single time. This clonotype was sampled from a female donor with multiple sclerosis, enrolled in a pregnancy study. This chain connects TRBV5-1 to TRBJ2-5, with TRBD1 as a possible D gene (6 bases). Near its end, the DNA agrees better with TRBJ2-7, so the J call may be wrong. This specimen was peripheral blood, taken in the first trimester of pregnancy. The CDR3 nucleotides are TGCGCCAGCAGCTTACAGGGATTCTACGAGCAGTACTTC. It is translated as CASSLQGFYEQYF.